The 8 T cell receptor beta chains presented below share a single source sample, sequenced in a study of blood T cell repertoires in COVID-19. Profiling relied on immunoSEQ multiplex PCR, and the TCRdb table lists in-frame clones only, not all of them. The sample includes around 98,000 clones, approximately 86% of them seen just once. Specimen: peripheral blood. All receptors derive from a man between 65 and 79 years old with active or convalescent COVID-19.

The chain is built from TRBV19 and TRBJ2-1; 10 nucleotides align to TRBD2. Trimming cost V 2 bases and J 9 bases; bases outside gene matches: 13. Germline lookup yields CDR1 LNHDA and CDR2 SQIVND (reference sequence). There are 17 residues in the CDR3. CDR3 sequence: CASSIPRWERGGPEQFF. DNA for the CDR3: TGTGCCAGTAGTATACCTCGGTGGGAGCGGGGGGGGCCTGAGCAGTTCTTC.

The chain carries TRBV11-2 and TRBJ1-3, with no clear D. V lost 1 base to trimming and J lost 4 bases, with 23 bases between them. In germline, CDR1 is SGHAT, CDR2 FQNNGV. The CDR3 contains 19 residues. The CDR3 DNA reads TGTGCCAGCAGCTTAGTGTTGATAGCGGTGAGGCCGGCCGGAAACACCATATATTTT. Its protein product is CASSLVLIAVRPAGNTIYF. Variable domain in full (rest from reference TRBV11-2 and TRBJ1-3): EAGVAQSPRYKIIEKRQSVAFWCNPISGHATLYWYQQILGQGPKLLIQFQNNGVVDDSQLPKDRFSAERLKGVDSTLKIQPAKLEDSAVYLCASSLVLIAVRPAGNTIYFGEGSWLTVV.

CDR3: CASRTGTGGMYEQYF. In DNA, the CDR3 is TGTGCCAGCAGGACCGGGACAGGGGGCATGTACGAGCAGTACTTC. The gene calls are TRBV6-5 and TRBJ2-7; TRBD1 aligns across 12 bases. Per germline, CDR1 MNHEY and CDR2 SVGAGI. This CDR3 comprises 15 residues. Unmatched junction bases numbered 7, after V lost 6 bases and J lost 4 bases.

This chain links TRBV12-5 with TRBJ1-2; D is uncertain. V was cut by 6 bases and J by 2 bases, with 13 bases left in between. CDR3 length: 14 amino acids. Germline CDR1 and CDR2: LGHNT and FRNRAP. DNA for the CDR3: TGTGCTAGTGGCACATGGGCCCTAAACTATGGCTACACCTTC. Protein sequence: CASGTWALNYGYTF.

The rearrangement links TRBV18 to TRBJ1-2; no clear D. This CDR3 region has 13 residues. Germline V CDR1 and CDR2: KGHSH, LQKENI. The V and J ends lost 2 bases and 10 bases respectively, with 14 bases between them. The CDR3 DNA reads as TGTGCCAGCTCACCAACGGAGGCCAATGACTACACCTTC. Its translation is CASSPTEANDYTF.

This chain connects TRBV5-5 to TRBJ2-1; TRBD1 is a possible D gene (6 bases). Trimming stripped 4 bases from V and 1 base from J, with 18 bases between. Germline-derived CDR1 and CDR2 are SGHKS and YYEKEE (reference sequence). CDR3 length: 17 residues. CDR3: CASSLPPGDESYNEQFF. CDR3 nucleotides: TGTGCCAGCAGCCTACCCCCAGGGGACGAATCCTACAATGAGCAGTTCTTC.

This sequence joins TRBV14 and TRBJ2-7; D perhaps matches TRBD1 (5 bases). Germline CDR1 SGHDN, CDR2 FVKESK. The CDR3 is made up of 14 amino acids. V was trimmed by 0 bases and J by 8 bases, leaving 14 bases between them. The CDR3 loop reads CASSQEAGLRKQYF. The CDR3 region has the DNA TGTGCCAGCAGCCAAGAGGCAGGGCTGAGGAAGCAGTACTTC.

This clone was observed once. The chain joins TRBV7-6 to TRBJ2-3; 10 bases align to TRBD2. CDR3 length equals 15 residues. V was clipped by 6 bases and J by 6 bases; unmatched bases: 9. Germline CDR1 SGHVS, CDR2 FNYEAQ. The chain's CDR3 is CASSRGLAGVDTQYF. Here the CDR3 DNA reads TGTGCCAGCAGTCGTGGGCTAGCGGGGGTTGATACGCAGTATTTT.